One and the same sample provided the 19 T cell receptor beta chains below, sequenced in a study of cytomegalovirus exposure and HLA in healthy donors. A multiplex PCR was run with 60 Vbeta primers and 13 Jbeta primers. Measured with immunoSEQ multiplex PCR; TCRdb has only the in-frame clones, and not every one. The sample yields 85,000 to 90,000 clones, around 84% seen once. The sample consisted of PBMCs. These receptors came from a middle-aged man in good health and CMV-seropositive.

This chain joins TRBV7-6 and TRBJ1-1; no definite D call. V lost 1 base and J lost 2, with 5 bases in between. Looked up from germline, CDR1 is SGHVS and CDR2 is FNYEAQ. The CDR3 has 13 residues. The CDR3, as DNA: TGTGCCAGCAGCTTAGTTGTAAACACTGAAGCTTTCTTT. Protein: CASSLVVNTEAFF.

The chain employs TRBV11-3 and TRBJ1-3; 8 bases align to TRBD1. V lost 3 bases, J lost 8 bases, and 6 bases stayed unmatched. In germline, CDR1 is SGHNT, CDR2 YENEEA. This CDR3 is built from 14 residues. The CDR3 coding sequence is TGTGCCAGCAGCTTCGACAGGGGAGCGGACACCATATATTTT. Its translation: CASSFDRGADTIYF.

This sequence joins TRBV4-1 and TRBJ2-1; 8 bases match TRBD2. Germline V lookup: CDR1 MGHRA, CDR2 YSYEKL. The length of the CDR3 is 16 residues. After removal of 3 bases from V and 4 bases from J, the junction contained 8 bases not matched to a gene. The CDR3 reads CASSQDVAGRYNEQFF. CDR3 sequence (DNA): TGCGCCAGCAGCCAGGATGTAGCGGGAAGGTACAATGAGCAGTTCTTC.

The chain combines TRBV2 with TRBJ1-1; D unresolved. The V gene lost 7 bases and the J gene lost 1 base, with 13 bases spanning the gap. Germline lookup yields CDR1 SNHLY and CDR2 FYNNEI. The CDR3 totals 14 residues. The CDR3 is CASTLLLENTEAFF. CDR3 coding DNA: TGTGCCAGCACTCTATTATTAGAGAACACTGAAGCTTTCTTT. The variable domain in full, completed from reference TRBV2 and TRBJ1-1, reads EPEVTQTPSHQVTQMGQEVILRCVPISNHLYFYWYRQILGQKVEFLVSFYNNEISEKSEIFDDQFSVERPDGSNFTLKIRSTKLEDSAMYFCASTLLLENTEAFFGQGTRLTVV.

The chain uses TRBV28 and TRBJ1-2; D may be TRBD1 (6 bases). The CDR3 runs to 16 residues. Trimming left V 6 bases short and J 7 bases short, with 24 bases between. CDR1 and CDR2 (germline): MDHEN, SYDVKM. CDR3 amino acids: CASRQMGGAGFSGYTF. In nucleotides, the CDR3 is TGTGCCAGCAGACAAATGGGGGGGGCTGGGTTTAGTGGCTACACCTTC.

This clone was detected only once. This rearrangement joins TRBV11-2 to TRBJ2-7; D perhaps matches TRBD2 (6 bases). V dropped 1 base and J dropped 3 bases, with 10 bases sitting between them. This CDR3 is 14 amino acids long. Germline CDR1 is SGHAT and CDR2 is FQNNGV. The CDR3 loop reads CASSLGWGVYEQYF. The CDR3 DNA sequence: TGTGCCAGCAGCTTAGGATGGGGGGTCTACGAGCAGTACTTC.

The chain uses TRBV7-9 and TRBJ2-5; possibly TRBD1 for D (6 bases). The CDR3 covers 15 residues. CDR1 is SEHNR, CDR2 FQNEAQ, per germline (reference sequence). Trimming cost V 2 bases and J 2 bases, with 12 bases left between them. CDR3 bases: TGTGCCAGCAGCTTATTCACCAGGGGACAAGAGACCCAGTACTTC. Translating it yields CASSLFTRGQETQYF.

The chain recombines TRBV5-6 with TRBJ2-7; 10 positions match TRBD1. This CDR3 has 15 amino acids. Germline CDR1 SGHDT, CDR2 YYEEEE. V trimming: 4 bases; J trimming: 4 bases; junction bases outside the gene matches: 8. The DNA of the CDR3 is TGTGCCAGCAGCCAGGACAGGGGGAAGACTTACGAGCAGTACTTC. This codes for CASSQDRGKTYEQYF.

The genes are TRBV19 and TRBJ1-5; tentatively, D is TRBD1 (6 bases). The CDR3 is 16 residues long. V was pared by 7 bases and J by 1 base, with 17 bases between. Germline V gene lookup returns CDR1 LNHDA and CDR2 SQIVND (reference sequence). The CDR3, as DNA: TGTGCCAGTACTAGGCTCGGGCAGGGGAGCAATCAGCCCCAGCATTTT. It codes for CASTRLGQGSNQPQHF.

V and J are TRBV6-5 and TRBJ2-1, with 9 bases lining up with TRBD1. Germline V gene data show CDR1 as MNHEY and CDR2 as SVGAGI. V shed 6 bases, J shed 4 bases, and the junction held 7 bases outside the gene matches. The CDR3 length is 15 residues. The CDR3 DNA reads TGTGCCAGCAGCTTGGACAGGGGACGATACAATGAGCAGTTCTTC. Its translation: CASSLDRGRYNEQFF.

The gene calls are TRBV5-1 and TRBJ2-7; 7 positions agree with TRBD1. The length of the CDR3 is 15 residues. Germline V gene sequence: CDR1 SGHRS, CDR2 YFSETQ. Trimming cost V 0 bases and J 3 bases; bases outside gene matches: 6. CDR3 DNA sequence: TGCGCCAGCAGCTTGGGCCAGGGGGACATCTACGAGCAGTACTTC. Translated: CASSLGQGDIYEQYF.

The chain joins TRBV30 to TRBJ1-6, with no clear D. Trimming left V 4 bases short and J 7 bases short, with 17 bases between. The length of the CDR3 is 15 residues. Germline V gene sequence: CDR1 GTSNPN, CDR2 SVGIG (reference sequence). The CDR3 is CAWTRDPAANSPLHF. Written as DNA, the CDR3 is TGTGCCTGGACTAGAGACCCAGCGGCGAATTCACCCCTCCACTTT.

The chain is built from TRBV7-6 and TRBJ1-5; 10 positions agree with TRBD1. The CDR3 runs to 15 residues. Germline-derived CDR1 and CDR2 are SGHVS and FNYEAQ. The trim removed 3 bases at V and 6 bases at J, leaving 5 bases unmatched. The CDR3 DNA sequence: TGTGCCAGCAGCTTGGGGACAGGGGCTGGTCAGCCCCAGCATTTT. Translation gives CASSLGTGAGQPQHF.

This rearrangement joins TRBV5-5 to TRBJ2-5, with 11 nucleotides matching TRBD2. Germline V gene lookup returns CDR1 SGHKS and CDR2 YYEKEE (reference sequence). Losses at the gene ends were 4 bases for V and 4 bases for J; bases not matched to a gene: 6. The CDR3 runs to 15 residues. CDR3 DNA sequence: TGTGCCAGCAGCCCAGGAGGGACTAGCGGAGAGACCCAGTACTTC. It specifies CASSPGGTSGETQYF.

J is TRBJ1-1 and V is TRBV6-1; 8 nucleotides align to TRBD1. The V and J ends lost 3 bases and 1 base, in that order; junction bases with no gene match: 1. Germline-derived CDR1 and CDR2 are MNHNS and SASEGT. CDR3 length: 14 amino acids. This chain's CDR3 is CASSDGTGNTEAFF. The CDR3 bases are TGTGCCAGCAGTGACGGGACAGGGAACACTGAAGCTTTCTTT.

The chain links TRBV28 to TRBJ2-1; 7 bases map to TRBD1. Germline CDR1 reads MDHEN; CDR2 reads SYDVKM. Trimming removed 6 bases from V and 7 bases from J; junction bases left unmatched: 15. The CDR3 consists of 16 residues. The DNA of the CDR3 is TGTGCCAGCAGCAAAGCGCAAGACAGGGTAATGAATGAGCAGTTCTTC. Encoded protein: CASSKAQDRVMNEQFF.

Only a few counts were recorded for this clone. V usage is TRBV6-5 and J usage is TRBJ2-5, with TRBD2 identical over 9 bases. The end of the DNA aligns better with TRBJ2-7, so the J call may be wrong. CDR1 is MNHEY, CDR2 SVGAGI, per germline. The CDR3 is 15 amino acids. The CDR3 is CASSARLAERYEQYF. CDR3 sequence (DNA): TGTGCCAGCAGTGCCCGACTAGCGGAGAGATACGAGCAGTACTTC.

The chain carries TRBV6-8 and TRBJ1-1; no clear D gene. Trimming left V 10 bases short and J 0 bases short, with 9 bases between. Germline V lookup: CDR1 MNHGY, CDR2 SAAAGT. The CDR3 is 12 residues long. CDR3 sequence reads: CATPGVNTEAFF. The CDR3 nucleotides read TGTGCCACCCCGGGAGTGAACACTGAAGCTTTCTTT.

This clone came up once. V and J are TRBV5-6 and TRBJ2-1; tentatively, D is TRBD2 (6 bases). The CDR3 sequence is 17 residues long. Germline V gene lookup returns CDR1 SGHDT and CDR2 YYEEEE. V was pared by 0 bases and J by 4 bases, with 17 bases between. CDR3 in DNA: TGTGCCAGCAGCTTGGGATTGACGACTAGAAAGTACAATGAGCAGTTCTTC. This translates into CASSLGLTTRKYNEQFF. Complete variable domain (other parts from reference TRBV5-6 and TRBJ2-1): DAGVTQSPTHLIKTRGQQVTLRCSPKSGHDTVSWYQQALGQGPQFIFQYYEEEERQRGNFPDRFSGHQFPNYSSELNVNALLLGDSALYLCASSLGLTTRKYNEQFFGPGTRLTVL.